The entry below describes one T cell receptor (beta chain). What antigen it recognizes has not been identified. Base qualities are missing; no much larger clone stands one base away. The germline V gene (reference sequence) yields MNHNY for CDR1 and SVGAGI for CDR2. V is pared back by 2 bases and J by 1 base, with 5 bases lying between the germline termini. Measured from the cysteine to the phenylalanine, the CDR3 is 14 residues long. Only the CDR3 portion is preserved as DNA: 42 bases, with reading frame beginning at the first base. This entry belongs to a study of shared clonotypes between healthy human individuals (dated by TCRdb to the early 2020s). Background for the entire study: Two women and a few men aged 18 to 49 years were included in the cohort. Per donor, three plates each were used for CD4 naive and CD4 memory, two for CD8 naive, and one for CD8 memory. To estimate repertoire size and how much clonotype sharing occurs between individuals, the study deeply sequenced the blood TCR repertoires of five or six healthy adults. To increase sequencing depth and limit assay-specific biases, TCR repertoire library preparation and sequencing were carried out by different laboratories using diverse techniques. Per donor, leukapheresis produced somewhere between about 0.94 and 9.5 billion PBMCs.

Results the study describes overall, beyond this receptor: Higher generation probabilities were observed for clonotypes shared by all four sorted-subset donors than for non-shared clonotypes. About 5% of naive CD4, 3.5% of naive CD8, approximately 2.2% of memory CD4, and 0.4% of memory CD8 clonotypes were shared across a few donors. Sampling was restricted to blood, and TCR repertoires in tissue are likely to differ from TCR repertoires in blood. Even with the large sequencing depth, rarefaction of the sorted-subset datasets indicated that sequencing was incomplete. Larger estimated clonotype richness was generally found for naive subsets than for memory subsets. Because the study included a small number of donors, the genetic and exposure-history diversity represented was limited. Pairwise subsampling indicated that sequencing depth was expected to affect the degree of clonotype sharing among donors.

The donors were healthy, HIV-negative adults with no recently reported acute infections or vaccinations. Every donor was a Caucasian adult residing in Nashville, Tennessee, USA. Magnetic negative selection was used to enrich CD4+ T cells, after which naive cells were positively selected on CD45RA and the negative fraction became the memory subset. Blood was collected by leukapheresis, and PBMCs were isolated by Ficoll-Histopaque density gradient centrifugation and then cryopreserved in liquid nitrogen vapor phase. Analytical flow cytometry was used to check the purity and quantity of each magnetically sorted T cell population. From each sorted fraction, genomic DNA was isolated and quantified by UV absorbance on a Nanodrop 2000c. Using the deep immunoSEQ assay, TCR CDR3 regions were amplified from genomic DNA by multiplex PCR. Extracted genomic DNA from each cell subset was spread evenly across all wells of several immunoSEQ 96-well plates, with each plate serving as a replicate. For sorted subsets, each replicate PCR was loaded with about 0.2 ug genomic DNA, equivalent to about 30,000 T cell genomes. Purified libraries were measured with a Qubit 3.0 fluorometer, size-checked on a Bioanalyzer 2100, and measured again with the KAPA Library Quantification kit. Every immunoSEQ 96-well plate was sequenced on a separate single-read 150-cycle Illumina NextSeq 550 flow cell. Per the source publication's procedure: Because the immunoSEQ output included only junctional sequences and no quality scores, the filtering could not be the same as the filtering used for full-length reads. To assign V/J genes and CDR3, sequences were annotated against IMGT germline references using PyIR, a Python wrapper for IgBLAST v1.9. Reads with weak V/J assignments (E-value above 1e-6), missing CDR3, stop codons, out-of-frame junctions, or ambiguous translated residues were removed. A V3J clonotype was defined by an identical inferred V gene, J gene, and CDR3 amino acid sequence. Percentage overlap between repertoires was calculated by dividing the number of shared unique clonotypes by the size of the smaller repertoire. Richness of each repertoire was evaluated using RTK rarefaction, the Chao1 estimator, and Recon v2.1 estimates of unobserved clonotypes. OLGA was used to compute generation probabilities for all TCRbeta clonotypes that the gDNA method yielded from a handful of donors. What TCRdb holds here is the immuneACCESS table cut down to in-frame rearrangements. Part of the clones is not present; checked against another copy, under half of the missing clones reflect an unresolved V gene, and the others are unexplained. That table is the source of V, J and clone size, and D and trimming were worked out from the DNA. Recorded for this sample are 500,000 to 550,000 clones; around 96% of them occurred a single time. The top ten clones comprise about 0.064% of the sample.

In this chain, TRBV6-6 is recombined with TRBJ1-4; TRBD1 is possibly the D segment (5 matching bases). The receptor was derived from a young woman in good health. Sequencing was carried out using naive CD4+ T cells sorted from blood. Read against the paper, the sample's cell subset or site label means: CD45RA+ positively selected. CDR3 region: CASSYQGTNEKLFF. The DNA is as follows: TGTGCCAGCAGTTACCAGGGAACTAATGAAAAACTGTTTTTT.